These T cell receptor beta chains were read from a single sample in a study of cytomegalovirus exposure and HLA in healthy donors. Clones were sequenced by immunoSEQ multiplex PCR, and TCRdb holds only the in-frame ones, with some missing. The sample contains 150,000 or so clones, more than 70% of which appear only once. Material for sequencing was PBMCs. These receptors were collected from a man aged 40-49 years in good health and CMV-seronegative. Each CDR3 is given with its conserved first and last residue. Fields, in order: D gene, V gene, J gene, CDR3 protein, CDR3 DNA. A D gene is named only where the DNA matches it firmly.

>TRBD2|TRBV7-2|TRBJ2-5
CASTYTSGGWGHQETQYF
TGTGCCAGCACCTATACTAGCGGGGGGTGGGGCCACCAAGAGACCCAGTACTTC
>.|TRBV7-2|TRBJ1-2
CASSLVFRAGYTF
TGTGCCAGCAGCTTAGTATTCAGGGCTGGCTACACCTTC
>TRBD2|TRBV4-1|TRBJ2-1
CASSQFMSLAGHNEQFF
TGCGCCAGCAGCCAATTCATGAGCCTAGCGGGACACAATGAGCAGTTCTTC
>TRBD1|TRBV11-2|TRBJ1-2
CASSQTGLRDYGYTF
TGTGCCAGCAGTCAGACAGGGCTGCGGGACTATGGCTACACCTTC
>TRBD1|TRBV2|TRBJ1-2
CASSAQGAKYGYTF
TGTGCCAGCAGCGCGCAGGGGGCGAAATATGGCTACACCTTC
>TRBD1|TRBV27|TRBJ1-2
CASSLSRDRGPGYTF
TGTGCCAGCAGTTTATCAAGAGACAGGGGGCCTGGCTACACCTTC
>TRBD1|TRBV2|TRBJ1-5
CASSPQGEKNQPQHF
TGTGCCAGCAGTCCTCAGGGGGAGAAAAATCAGCCCCAGCATTTT
>.|TRBV7-9|TRBJ1-5
CASSLDSPNQPQHF
TGTGCCAGCAGCCTGGACAGCCCCAATCAGCCCCAGCATTTT
>.|TRBV5-6|TRBJ1-1
CASSLIGVNTEAFF
TGTGCCAGCAGCTTGATCGGGGTGAACACTGAAGCTTTCTTT
>.|TRBV29-1|TRBJ1-6
CSASDSSYNSPLHF
TGCAGCGCTTCGGACAGCTCCTATAATTCACCCCTCCACTTT